This T cell receptor beta chain came from a study of CD8+ T cells in alopecia areata. General study findings and limits: There were many expanded lesional clones persisting in scalp and blood during tofacitinib.

Details on this clone: The target antigen is unknown.

As for treatment: oral pan-JAK inhibitor, 5-10 mg twice daily. Extracted from the samples, RNA was reverse transcribed into cDNA to serve as the sequencing template. Clones were sequenced by immunoSEQ multiplex PCR, and TCRdb holds only the in-frame ones, with some missing. The table lists about 180,000 clones, 45% to 60% of them singletons. The sequence derives from a human donor with alopecia areata. The sample in question was CD8+ T cells sorted from blood, obtained at week 52, from a patient treated with tofacitinib.

For the CDR3, the DNA is TGTGCCAGCAAAGGACGCACTGAAGCTTTCTTT. It is translated as CASKGRTEAFF. The genes are TRBV2 and TRBJ1-1, with D unclear. Germline V gene lookup returns CDR1 SNHLY and CDR2 FYNNEI. Trimming shortened V by 7 bases and J by 4 bases, and 7 bases separated the two germline ends. The CDR3 runs 11 residues.